The entry below gives a single TCR beta chain sequence along with its context. Data came from immunoSEQ multiplex PCR; TCRdb stores just in-frame clones and leaves some out. The data contain tens of thousands of clones, approximately 88% of them singletons. The data derive from a study of control samples from healthy donors and cancer patients. The CDR3 covers 13 residues. Trimming took off 4 bases at V and 7 bases at J, with 12 bases between the two ends. Germline values: CDR1 SEHNR, CDR2 FQNEAQ (reference sequence). The V and J genes are TRBV7-9 and TRBJ2-3, with D unresolved. This TCR derives from a man aged 50-60 years in good health. Sequencing input: blood. The CDR3: CASSSQVENTQYF. The DNA of the CDR3 is TGTGCCAGCAGCTCCCAGGTGGAGAATACGCAGTATTTT.